These 12 T cell receptor beta chains were all obtained from the same sample, sequenced in a study of blood T cell repertoires in COVID-19. Clones were sequenced by immunoSEQ multiplex PCR, and TCRdb holds only the in-frame ones, with some missing. The sample consists of fewer than 350,000 clones, 90% of them appearing once. Sequencing input: PBMCs or T cells enriched from blood (not recorded which). All receptors derive from a woman aged 25 to 39 with acute COVID-19.

The chain joins TRBV11-2 to TRBJ2-3; 8 bases line up with TRBD2. Germline V gives CDR1 SGHAT, CDR2 FQNNGV. V shed 1 base, J shed 4 bases, and the junction held 16 bases outside the gene matches. The CDR3 contains 19 residues. The CDR3 reads CASSLVLRDSGMVSDTQYF. The CDR3 nucleotides are TGTGCCAGCAGCTTAGTTTTGCGGGATAGCGGGATGGTTTCAGATACGCAGTATTTT.

In this sample, this clone turned up once. This chain joins TRBV28 and TRBJ1-4; 8 positions agree with TRBD1. The CDR3 runs 15 residues. Germline lookup yields CDR1 MDHEN and CDR2 SYDVKM. V was clipped by 6 bases and J by 8 bases; unmatched bases: 11. CDR3 nucleotides: TGTGCCAGCAGCTCGTCGACAGGGGCTTTGGAAAAACTGTTTTTT. Translated: CASSSSTGALEKLFF. The entire variable domain, with the rest obtained from reference TRBV28 and TRBJ1-4, is as follows: DVKVTQSSRYLVKRTGEKVFLECVQDMDHENMFWYRQDPGLGLRLIYFSYDVKMKEKGDIPEGYSVSREKKERFSLILESASTNQTSMYLCASSSSTGALEKLFFGSGTQLSVL.

This chain uses TRBV11-2 with TRBJ2-7, with 8 nucleotides matching TRBD1. The V gene end was trimmed by 5 bases and the J gene end by 7 bases; junction bases not matched to a gene: 10. Looked up from germline, CDR1 is SGHAT and CDR2 is FQNNGV. The CDR3 contains 14 residues. For the CDR3, the DNA is TGTGCCAGCAGCCCGCCGGGACAGGAAGCGGAGCAGTACTTC. Protein sequence: CASSPPGQEAEQYF.

This clone was counted once. The chain recombines TRBV29-1 with TRBJ1-1; 8 nucleotides agree with TRBD1. Germline V gene lookup returns CDR1 SQVTM and CDR2 ANQGSEA. CDR3 length equals 14 residues. Trimming took 3 bases from V and 0 from J; bases not matched to a gene: 3. This chain's CDR3 is CSVDDRGLNTEAFF. The CDR3 DNA reads as TGCAGCGTTGACGACAGGGGACTGAACACTGAAGCTTTCTTT.

The genes are TRBV19 and TRBJ2-6, with D unclear. CDR1 is LNHDA, CDR2 SQIVND, per germline (reference sequence). This CDR3 is built from 15 residues. The V end lost 4 bases, the J end lost 0 bases, and 7 bases lay between the germline ends. For the CDR3, the DNA is TGTGCCAGTAGTACCCAAAACTCTGGGGCCAACGTCCTGACTTTC. This sequence encodes CASSTQNSGANVLTF.

The chain employs TRBV11-2 and TRBJ2-7; 7 nucleotides agree with TRBD1. Germline V gives CDR1 SGHAT, CDR2 FQNNGV. The J segment lost 3 bases and the V segment lost 6 bases, leaving 11 bases of the junction unmatched. The CDR3 consists of 15 residues. This CDR3 reads CASSVSTGANYEQYF. In DNA form, the CDR3 reads TGTGCCAGCAGTGTTAGTACAGGGGCTAACTACGAGCAGTACTTC.

This chain links TRBV2 with TRBJ1-2; 7 bases map to TRBD1. This CDR3 region has 16 residues. J lost 1 base, V lost 8 bases, and 13 bases had no gene match. Germline V gives CDR1 SNHLY, CDR2 FYNNEI. The CDR3 DNA follows: TGTGCCAGCCAACTCGTGCCCGGGACAGATAACTATGGCTACACCTTC. This gives the protein CASQLVPGTDNYGYTF.

This chain links TRBV27 with TRBJ1-5, with 7 bases that match TRBD1. In germline, CDR1 is MNHEY, CDR2 SMNVEV (reference sequence). The ends lost 2 bases at V and 1 base at J; junction bases unmatched: 2. CDR3 length equals 15 residues. This chain's CDR3 is CASSLQGDSNQPQHF. CDR3 in DNA: TGTGCCAGCAGTTTACAGGGGGACAGCAATCAGCCCCAGCATTTT.

The V and J genes are TRBV3-1 (or the pseudogene TRBV3-2) and TRBJ2-2; 11 bases are shared with TRBD1. In germline, CDR1 is LGHDT, CDR2 YNNKEL (reference sequence). V trimming: 4 bases; J trimming: 5 bases; junction bases outside the gene matches: 12. The CDR3 is 18 residues long. The CDR3: CASSPQEGQGGKTGELFF. For the CDR3, the DNA is TGTGCCAGCAGCCCCCAGGAGGGACAGGGGGGGAAAACCGGGGAGCTGTTTTTT.

This rearrangement joins TRBV19 to TRBJ2-1, with D tentatively TRBD1 (6 bases). The V gene's germline CDR1 is LNHDA and CDR2 SQIVND (reference sequence). V shed 5 bases and J shed 6 bases, with 14 bases lying between them. The CDR3 sequence is 14 residues long. Here the CDR3 DNA reads TGTGCCAGTAGTTTACGGACAGAGCCCAATGAGCAGTTCTTC. Residues: CASSLRTEPNEQFF.

The chain carries TRBV11-2 and TRBJ2-7; D gene ambiguous. Between the trimmed V and J ends, which lost 5 bases and 0 bases, there was a span of 5 bases. CDR1 and CDR2 from the germline V gene are SGHAT and FQNNGV. This CDR3 region has 12 residues. CDR3 sequence: CASSPNSYEQYF. The DNA of the CDR3 is TGTGCCAGCAGCCCCAACTCCTACGAGCAGTACTTC.

This clone was seen just once. This sequence joins TRBV5-1 and TRBJ1-2; 10 bases agree with TRBD1. Germline values: CDR1 SGHRS, CDR2 YFSETQ. V gave up 0 bases and J gave up 4 bases; unmatched junction bases: 0. This CDR3 is 14 amino acids long. The CDR3 coding sequence is TGCGCCAGCAGCTTGGGGACAGGGGGCTATGGCTACACCTTC. This encodes CASSLGTGGYGYTF.